This T cell receptor (beta chain) was obtained from a study of T cell clonotyping in hematopoietic cell transplantation. The study's findings and limits: Cells were unsorted, so CD4 and CD8 contributions were not separated. At the given depth, recipient repertoires were over 95% de novo clonotypes. Recipient TCR diversity dropped after transplant; expanded clonotypes rose from day 30 to 180.

Note on this clone: No antigen is known for it.

Produced via immunoSEQ multiplex PCR; TCRdb's table is partial and in-frame only. This sample has about 36,000 clones, with 80% to 90% found just once. With 0 bases removed from V and 0 bases from J, the gap between germline ends came to 14 bases. CDR1 is SQVTM and CDR2 is ANQGSEA in the germline V gene. This CDR3 region has 16 residues. Sequences were obtained from peripheral blood mononuclear cells. The clonotype comes from a woman aged 40 to 50 in good health. Some clones in this sample may be carry-over from other donors' samples. J is TRBJ2-5 and V is TRBV29-1; D remains unclear. The CDR3 DNA reads TGCAGCGTTGAAGATAACGGCAGAGAGTACCAAGAGACCCAGTACTTC. This gives the protein CSVEDNGREYQETQYF. Drawing the rest from reference TRBV29-1 and TRBJ2-5, the complete variable domain is SAVISQKPSRDICQRGTSLTIQCQVDSQVTMMFWYRQQPGQSLTLIATANQGSEATYESGFVIDKFPISRPNLTFSTLTVSNMSPEDSSIYLCSVEDNGREYQETQYFGPGTRLLVL.